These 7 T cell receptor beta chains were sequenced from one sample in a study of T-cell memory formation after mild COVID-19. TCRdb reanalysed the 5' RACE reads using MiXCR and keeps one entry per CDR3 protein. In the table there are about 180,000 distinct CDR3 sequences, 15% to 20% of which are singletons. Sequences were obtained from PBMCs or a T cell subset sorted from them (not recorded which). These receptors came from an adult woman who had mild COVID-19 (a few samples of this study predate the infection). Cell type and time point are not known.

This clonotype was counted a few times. This chain's CDR3 is CASSHRGTGPGKLFF. CDR3 bases: TGTGCCAGCAGCCATCGTGGGACAGGGCCCGGAAAACTGTTTTTT. The chain carries TRBV12-3 or TRBV12-4 and TRBJ1-4, with 9 bases that match TRBD1. Germline trimming cut 6 bases from V and 10 bases from J; bases unmatched to any gene: 12. This CDR3 comprises 15 residues.

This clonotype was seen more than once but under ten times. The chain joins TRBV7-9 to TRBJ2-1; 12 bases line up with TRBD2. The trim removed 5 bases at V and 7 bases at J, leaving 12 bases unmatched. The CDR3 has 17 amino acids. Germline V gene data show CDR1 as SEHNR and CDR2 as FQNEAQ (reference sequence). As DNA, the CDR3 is TGTGCCAGCAGCCGTCTGGCTAGCGGGGGGGCGCGAAATGAGCAGTTCTTC. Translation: CASSRLASGGARNEQFF.

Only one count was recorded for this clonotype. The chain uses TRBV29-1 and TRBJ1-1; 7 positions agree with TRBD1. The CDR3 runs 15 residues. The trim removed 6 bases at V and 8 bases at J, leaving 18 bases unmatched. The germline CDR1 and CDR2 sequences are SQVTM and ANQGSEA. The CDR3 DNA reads TGCAGCGTGCCCCTCCCTCCGAGGACAGGCACAGAAGCTTTCTTT. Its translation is CSVPLPPRTGTEAFF.

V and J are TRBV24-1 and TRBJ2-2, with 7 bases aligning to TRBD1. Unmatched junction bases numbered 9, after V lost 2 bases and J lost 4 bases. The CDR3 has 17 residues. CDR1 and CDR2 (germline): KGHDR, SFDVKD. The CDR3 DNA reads TGTGCCACCAGTGATTGGGCCGGGACAGATCTCACCGGGGAGCTGTTTTTT. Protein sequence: CATSDWAGTDLTGELFF.

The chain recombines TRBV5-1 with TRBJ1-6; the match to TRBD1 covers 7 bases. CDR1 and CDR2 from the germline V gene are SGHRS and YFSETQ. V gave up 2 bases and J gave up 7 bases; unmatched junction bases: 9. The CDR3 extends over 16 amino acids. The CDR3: CASSLWDRASNSPLHF. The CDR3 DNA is TGCGCCAGCAGCTTATGGGACAGAGCCTCCAATTCACCCCTCCACTTT.

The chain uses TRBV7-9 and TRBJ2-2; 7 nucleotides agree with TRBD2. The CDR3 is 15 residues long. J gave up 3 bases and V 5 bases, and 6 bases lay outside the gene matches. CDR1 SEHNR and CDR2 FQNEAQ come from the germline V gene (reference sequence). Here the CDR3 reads CASSNRDYHTGELFF. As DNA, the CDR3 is TGTGCCAGCAGCAACCGGGACTACCACACCGGGGAGCTGTTTTTT.

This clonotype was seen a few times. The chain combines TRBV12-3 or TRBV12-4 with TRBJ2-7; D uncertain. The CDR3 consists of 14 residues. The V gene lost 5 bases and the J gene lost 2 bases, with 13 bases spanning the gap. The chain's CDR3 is CASSASGRTYEQYF. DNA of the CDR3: TGTGCCAGCAGTGCCTCGGGCCGTACCTACGAGCAGTACTTC.